This passage covers 18 T cell receptor beta chains from one sample sequenced in a study of T cell responses to AZD1222 COVID-19 vaccine (dated by TCRdb to the early 2020s). Library generation was performed with the immunoSEQ multiplex PCR assay. Entries here come from immuneACCESS through TCRdb and include only in-frame sequences with V and J called. Some clones fail to appear in such tables; in the studies checked, an unresolved V gene covers under half of the shortfall, and the cause of the remainder is unknown. This sample gives roughly 100,000 clones in total; roughly 90% of them show up just once. Roughly 1.3% of the sample is held by the ten biggest clonotypes. The time point label here, explained by the study, means: baseline before first vaccination. This specimen was peripheral blood, taken on day 0 of AZD1222 vaccination. These receptors all stem from an adult in good health.

V is TRBV6-2 or TRBV6-3 and J is TRBJ1-1, with D unresolved. Trimming pared 4 bases from V and 4 bases from J, leaving 19 bases between. The CDR3 spans 16 residues. Germline-derived CDR1 and CDR2 are MNHEY and SVGEGT. CDR3 region: CASSSLPTFSSTEAFF. The CDR3 DNA sequence: TGTGCCAGCAGTTCGCTTCCCACGTTTTCGAGCACTGAAGCTTTCTTT.

The rearrangement uses TRBV27 and TRBJ1-2; D is unresolved. Trimming took off 6 bases at V and 3 bases at J, with 14 bases between the two ends. Germline V gene lookup returns CDR1 MNHEY and CDR2 SMNVEV (reference sequence). The CDR3 totals 14 residues. The CDR3 loop reads CASSRGHADYGYTF. The CDR3 DNA reads as TGTGCCAGCAGCCGAGGGCATGCTGACTATGGCTACACCTTC.

This clone appeared a single time. The rearrangement uses TRBV7-9 and TRBJ1-2; a possible D gene is TRBD1 (6 bases). This CDR3 has 15 amino acids. Trimming removed 5 bases from V and 7 bases from J, with 20 bases in between. Germline V gene sequence: CDR1 SEHNR, CDR2 FQNEAQ (reference sequence). The CDR3 DNA follows: TGTGCCAGCAGCAAAGGGGGTACAGGTCCGGCTGGCTACACCTTC. This codes for CASSKGGTGPAGYTF.

This clone has a handful of counts. The chain carries TRBV6-5 and TRBJ1-2; D gene uncertain. Germline V CDR1 and CDR2: MNHEY, SVGAGI. With 6 bases removed from V and 7 bases from J, the gap between germline ends came to 15 bases. The CDR3 has 13 residues. In DNA, the CDR3 is TGTGCCAGCAGCACACCTAGGCTGGCTGGCTACACCTTC. Amino acids: CASSTPRLAGYTF.

The CDR3 here is CASSISGSSLSYEQYF. CDR3 in DNA: TGTGCCAGCAGCATTAGCGGGAGTTCCCTATCCTACGAGCAGTACTTC. This rearrangement joins TRBV7-2 to TRBJ2-7; 9 bases line up with TRBD2. V gave up 5 bases and J gave up 1 base; unmatched junction bases: 9. CDR3 length: 16 residues. CDR1 SGHTA and CDR2 FQGNSA come from the germline V gene. Filled out from reference TRBV7-2 and TRBJ2-7, the complete variable domain reads GAGVSQSPSNKVTEKGKDVELRCDPISGHTALYWYRQSLGQGLEFLIYFQGNSAPDKSGLPSDRFSAERTGGSVSTLTIQRTQQEDSAVYLCASSISGSSLSYEQYFGPGTRLTVT.

The chain combines TRBV28 with TRBJ1-6, with unresolved D. V lost 8 bases and J 7 bases, leaving 3 bases between the germline ends. In germline, CDR1 is MDHEN, CDR2 SYDVKM. CDR3 length: 10 residues. The CDR3 DNA is TGTGCCAGCGGGAATTCACCCCTCCACTTT. Protein sequence: CASGNSPLHF.

This clone appeared once. J is TRBJ2-3 and V is TRBV7-2, with D unresolved. Germline-derived CDR1 and CDR2 are SGHTA and FQGNSA. The CDR3 length is 15 residues. V lost 1 base and J 0 bases, leaving 8 bases between the germline ends. CDR3 DNA: TGTGCCAGCAGCTTAGTTGTTCTTAGCACAGATACGCAGTATTTT. This codes for CASSLVVLSTDTQYF.

The J gene is TRBJ1-2, the V gene TRBV5-6; D not resolved. Germline CDR1 and CDR2: SGHDT and YYEEEE. The V gene lost 1 base and the J gene lost 3 bases, with 16 bases spanning the gap. The CDR3 contains 16 residues. The CDR3, as DNA: TGTGCCAGCAGCTTGCTTGTTCAGTCTGAGTACTATGGCTACACCTTC. Its translation is CASSLLVQSEYYGYTF. Full variable domain (missing parts from reference TRBV5-6 and TRBJ1-2): DAGVTQSPTHLIKTRGQQVTLRCSPKSGHDTVSWYQQALGQGPQFIFQYYEEEERQRGNFPDRFSGHQFPNYSSELNVNALLLGDSALYLCASSLLVQSEYYGYTFGSGTRLTVV.

This chain joins TRBV7-2 and TRBJ2-7; D is possibly TRBD1 (6 bases). This CDR3 is built from 14 residues. The germline CDR1 and CDR2 sequences are SGHTA and FQGNSA. V lost 1 base and J 2 bases, leaving 9 bases between the germline ends. The CDR3 coding sequence is TGTGCCAGCAGCTTAGGGACAGCGACCTACGAGCAGTACTTC. Its protein is CASSLGTATYEQYF.

This clone was seen a few times. CDR3 residues: CASSSLDRAGYTF. DNA of the CDR3: TGTGCCAGCAGCTCTCTGGACAGGGCAGGCTACACCTTC. V usage is TRBV13 and J usage is TRBJ1-2; TRBD1 matches 8 bases. This CDR3 is built from 13 residues. The germline V gene has CDR1 PRHDT and CDR2 FYEKMQ (reference sequence). V lost 4 bases to trimming and J lost 8 bases; unmatched junction nucleotides: 6.

V usage is TRBV6-1 and J usage is TRBJ2-2, with D perhaps assigned TRBD1 or TRBD2 (5 bases each). Germline V CDR1 and CDR2: MNHNS, SASEGT. The CDR3 spans 15 residues. V lost 2 bases, J lost 6 bases, and 13 bases lay in between. The CDR3 DNA follows: TGTGCCAGCAGTGAATTTACAATGGGGGCCGGGGAGCTGTTTTTT. Residues: CASSEFTMGAGELFF.

CDR3 region: CATSGLRLAGGYSYEQYF. The CDR3 nucleotides are TGTGCCACCAGCGGACTCCGACTAGCGGGAGGGTACTCCTACGAGCAGTACTTC. This chain links TRBV15 with TRBJ2-7; 14 bases align to TRBD2. This CDR3 spans 18 amino acids. The V gene's germline CDR1 is LNHNV and CDR2 YYDKDF (reference sequence). V dropped 5 bases and J dropped 0; count of bases not matched to a gene: 9.

The chain is built from TRBV28 and TRBJ1-2, with 8 bases lining up with TRBD1. Germline assignment: CDR1 MDHEN and CDR2 SYDVKM. V gave up 4 bases and J gave up 3 bases; unmatched junction bases: 7. The CDR3 has 15 residues. CDR3 sequence (DNA): TGTGCCAGCAGTTCACCGACAGGGGTGGACTATGGCTACACCTTC. The encoded protein is CASSSPTGVDYGYTF.

The sample holds one count of this clone. The chain couples TRBV5-1 to TRBJ2-1, with 8 bases identical to TRBD2. V lost 0 bases, J lost 2 bases, and 4 bases stayed unmatched. Looked up from germline, CDR1 is SGHRS and CDR2 is YFSETQ. CDR3 length: 16 residues. The chain's CDR3 is CASSLDGGAAYNEQFF. The DNA of the CDR3 is TGCGCCAGCAGCTTGGACGGGGGGGCCGCCTACAATGAGCAGTTCTTC. Using reference TRBV5-1 and TRBJ2-1 for the parts outside the CDR3, the full variable domain is KAGVTQTPRYLIKTRGQQVTLSCSPISGHRSVSWYQQTPGQGLQFLFEYFSETQRNKGNFPGRFSGRQFSNSRSEMNVSTLELGDSALYLCASSLDGGAAYNEQFFGPGTRLTVL.

This clone was seen a single time. The V and J genes are TRBV14 and TRBJ2-5; 9 nucleotides match TRBD2. J lost 7 bases, V lost 2 bases, and 11 bases had no gene match. The V gene's germline CDR1 is SGHDN and CDR2 FVKESK. The CDR3 runs 16 residues. The CDR3 spells CASSQRLAGIGGTQYF. Written as DNA, the CDR3 is TGTGCCAGCAGCCAACGTCTAGCGGGAATTGGGGGGACCCAGTACTTC. Full variable domain (remainder filled in from reference TRBV14 and TRBJ2-5): EAGVTQFPSHSVIEKGQTVTLRCDPISGHDNLYWYRRVMGKEIKFLLHFVKESKQDESGMPNNRFLAERTGGTYSTLKVQPAELEDSGVYFCASSQRLAGIGGTQYFGPGTRLLVL.

The CDR3 is CAWSEGAGNQPQHF. The CDR3 DNA sequence: TGTGCCTGGAGTGAAGGGGCTGGGAATCAGCCCCAGCATTTT. The chain uses TRBV30 and TRBJ1-5, with D tentatively TRBD1 (5 bases). Trimming cost V 1 base and J 4 bases, with 11 bases left between them. Germline V lookup: CDR1 GTSNPN, CDR2 SVGIG (reference sequence). This CDR3 spans 14 amino acids. Full variable domain (missing parts from reference TRBV30 and TRBJ1-5): SQTIHQWPATLVQPVGSPLSLECTVEGTSNPNLYWYRQAAGRGLQLLFYSVGIGQISSEVPQNLSASRPQDRQFILSSKKLLLSDSGFYLCAWSEGAGNQPQHFGDGTRLSIL.

The chain couples TRBV9 to TRBJ1-4, with 8 bases matching TRBD1. The CDR3 spans 14 residues. Germline V gene lookup returns CDR1 SGDLS and CDR2 YYNGEE. Trimming removed 4 bases from V and 8 bases from J; junction bases left unmatched: 7. CDR3 nucleotides: TGTGCCAGCAGCATACAGGGGGTAAGGGAAAAACTGTTTTTT. Its protein product is CASSIQGVREKLFF.

The chain couples TRBV29-1 to TRBJ1-2; D perhaps matches TRBD1 (5 bases). The V gene's germline CDR1 is SQVTM and CDR2 ANQGSEA. V lost 6 bases, J lost 3 bases, and 14 bases lay in between. This CDR3 contains 13 residues. The CDR3 here is CSVPAGIYYGYTF. The CDR3 DNA reads TGCAGCGTCCCGGCAGGGATCTACTATGGCTACACCTTC.